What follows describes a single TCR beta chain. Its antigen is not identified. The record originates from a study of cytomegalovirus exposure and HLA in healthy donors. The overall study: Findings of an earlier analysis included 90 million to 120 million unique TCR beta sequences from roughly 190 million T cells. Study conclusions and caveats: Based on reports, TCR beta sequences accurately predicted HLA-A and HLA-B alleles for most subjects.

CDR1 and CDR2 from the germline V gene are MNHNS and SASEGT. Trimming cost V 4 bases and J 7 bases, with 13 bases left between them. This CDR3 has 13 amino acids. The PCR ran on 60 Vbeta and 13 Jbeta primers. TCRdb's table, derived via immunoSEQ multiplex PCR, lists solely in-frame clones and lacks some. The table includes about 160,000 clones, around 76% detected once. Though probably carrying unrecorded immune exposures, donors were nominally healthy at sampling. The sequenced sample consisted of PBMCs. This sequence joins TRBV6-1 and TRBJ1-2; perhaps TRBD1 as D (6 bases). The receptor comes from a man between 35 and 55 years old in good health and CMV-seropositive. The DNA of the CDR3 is TGTGCCAGCAGTGCTCGGGGGGCGGGTGGCTACACCTTC. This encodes CASSARGAGGYTF.